Included here is one TCR beta chain sequence, with context. Its antigen is as yet unknown. This record comes from a study of beta chain features in type 1 diabetes. Findings and limits, study-wide: Within each of all four CD4+ subsets, Type 1 diabetes patients had TCRB CDR3s that were moderately but significantly shorter. Still unanswered here is whether HLA type influences TCRB rearrangement. More deletions and fewer insertions at VDJ junctions were seen in type 1 diabetes patients.

Every isolated RNA sample was fully reverse transcribed, so sequencing captured expressed TCRB transcripts. Libraries were prepared by immunoSEQ multiplex PCR; TCRdb keeps only in-frame clonotypes and omits some of them. The sample carries roughly 330,000 clones, roughly 14% recorded once. A sort by CD45RO/CCR7/CD25/CD127/CD95/CD27 yielded CD4+ naive, central memory, regulatory and stem cell-like memory cells. All sorted populations exceeded 95% purity. The CDR3 is 14 amino acids. V shed 3 bases, J shed 5 bases, and the junction held 3 bases outside the gene matches. Germline V gene sequence: CDR1 MNHEY, CDR2 SMNVEV (reference sequence).

What was sequenced was naive CD4+ T cells from blood. The V call is TRBV27, the J call TRBJ1-5; TRBD1 agrees at 8 bases. The TCR originated in a woman under 30 with type 1 diabetes. The CDR3 sequence is CASSLAGGDQPQHF. Written as DNA, the CDR3 is TGTGCCAGCAGTTTGGCAGGGGGCGATCAGCCCCAGCATTTT.